This TCR beta chain was sequenced in a study of T-cell memory formation after mild COVID-19. The CDR3 length is 15 residues. In germline, CDR1 is SGHRS, CDR2 YFSETQ. V gave up 1 base and J gave up 2 bases; unmatched junction bases: 4. TCRdb re-analysed the 5' RACE reads in MiXCR, keeping a single row per CDR3 protein. The sample contains 250,000 or so distinct CDR3 sequences, about a sixth of which appear only once. The TCR originated in a man aged 18 to 29 who had mild COVID-19 (a few samples of this study predate the infection). Cell type and time point are not known. Input material: PBMCs or a T cell subset sorted from them (not recorded which). The chain joins TRBV5-1 to TRBJ2-5, with 8 nucleotides matching TRBD2. DNA for the CDR3: TGCGCCAGCAGCTTGAACGGCGGGGGGCAAGAGACCCAGTACTTC. Protein sequence: CASSLNGGGQETQYF.